A selection of T cell receptor beta chains follows, all from one sample in a study of shared clonotypes between healthy human individuals. Only in-frame clones appear in the TCRdb table, and some are missing; sequencing was by immunoSEQ multiplex PCR. Of some 380,000 clones in the sample, about 97% were seen once. What was sequenced was memory CD8+ T cells sorted from blood. The receptors originated from a man aged 25-40 years in good health. The CDR3 runs from the conserved cysteine through the conserved F or W. A clone size is listed for some rows: how often the clone was seen (once, few, many), or a class if it is expanded.

clone size,V gene,J gene,CDR3 protein
NA,TRBV7-2,TRBJ2-1,CASSPMTSGRIIYNEQFF
NA,TRBV28,TRBJ2-7,CASLTGTGAYEQYF
NA,TRBV25-1,TRBJ1-5,CASSVGSSNQPQHF
NA,TRBV2,TRBJ1-4,CASSETGRGEKLFF
NA,TRBV11-2,TRBJ2-1,CASSRGPDYNEQFF
NA,TRBV20-1,TRBJ2-7,CSASLDEQYF
NA,TRBV11-2,TRBJ2-2,CASSRSNTGELFF
NA,TRBV7-7,TRBJ2-2,CASSLGRTSGGGELFF
NA,TRBV5-4,TRBJ2-7,CASSPTWTSGNTGEQYF
NA,TRBV7-3,TRBJ1-1,CASSLTGGLEAFF
NA,TRBV4-2,TRBJ2-5,CASSQGGMETQYF
NA,TRBV5-1,TRBJ2-7,CASSLVEISGYEQYF
NA,TRBV4-2,TRBJ1-5,CASSQGQGNQPQHF
NA,TRBV5-1,TRBJ2-6,CASSLDRGSGANVLTF
once,TRBV10-3,TRBJ1-2,CAIRGQGHGYTF
NA,TRBV2,TRBJ1-5,CASSQRASNQPQHF
NA,TRBV28,TRBJ2-3,CASSPSGRWRTDTQYF
NA,TRBV2,TRBJ2-7,CASIRGLGYEQYF